The next 32 T cell receptor beta chains were all read from a single sample in a study of OX40 agonist ivuxolimab in advanced cancers. TCRdb keeps only in-frame clones here, not all; method: immunoSEQ multiplex PCR. The profile shows 68,000 or so clones, nearly 85% of them singletons. The starting material was CD4+ or CD8+ T cells sorted from blood, obtained in a trial of the OX40 agonist ivuxolimab. All receptors come from an adult with an advanced solid tumor such as melanoma, head and neck, liver or kidney cancer.

The V gene is TRBV28, the J gene TRBJ1-2; TRBD1 matches 8 bases. V shed 4 bases and J 1 base; nucleotides not matched to a gene: 11. The germline V gene encodes CDR1 MDHEN and CDR2 SYDVKM. This CDR3 spans 17 amino acids. The CDR3 here is CASSSPQRDRYNYGYTF. DNA for the CDR3: TGTGCCAGCAGTTCACCACAGCGGGACAGGTATAACTATGGCTACACCTTC.

V and J are TRBV2 and TRBJ1-5, with D tentatively TRBD1 (6 bases). CDR1 SNHLY and CDR2 FYNNEI come from the germline V gene. This CDR3 is built from 14 residues. Trimming took 3 bases from V and 4 from J, leaving 10 bases between them. This CDR3 reads CASSESQGNQPQHF. The CDR3 nucleotides read TGTGCCAGCAGTGAGAGTCAGGGGAATCAGCCCCAGCATTTT.

The CDR3 DNA is TGTGCCAGCAGTAATGGGGGGGCTGGGTACAATGAGCAGTTCTTC. It specifies CASSNGGAGYNEQFF. The chain carries TRBV2 and TRBJ2-1; perhaps TRBD2 as D (7 bases). V dropped 5 bases and J dropped 4 bases, with 15 bases sitting between them. The CDR3 is 15 residues long. The germline V gene has CDR1 SNHLY and CDR2 FYNNEI.

This clone was seen only a few times. The V call is TRBV12-5, the J call TRBJ2-4; perhaps TRBD2 as D (6 bases). With 0 bases removed from V and 0 bases from J, the gap between germline ends came to 30 bases. In germline, CDR1 is LGHNT, CDR2 FRNRAP. The length of the CDR3 is 23 residues. CDR3 residues: CASGLVSLLPRELGVVAKNIQYF. CDR3 DNA sequence: TGTGCTAGTGGTTTGGTTAGCCTCCTGCCCCGGGAGCTAGGGGTGGTAGCCAAAAACATTCAGTACTTC. Filled out from reference TRBV12-5 and TRBJ2-4, the complete variable domain reads DARVTQTPRHKVTEMGQEVTMRCQPILGHNTVFWYRQTMMQGLELLAYFRNRAPLDDSGMPKDRFSAEMPDATLATLKIQPSEPRDSAVYFCASGLVSLLPRELGVVAKNIQYFGAGTRLSVL.

This chain connects TRBV10-1 to TRBJ2-2; D uncertain. Trimming removed 2 bases at V and 6 bases at J, with 4 bases between. The CDR3 length is 12 residues. Germline loops: CDR1 WNHNN, CDR2 SYGVQD (reference sequence). CDR3 residues: CASSESPGELFF. As DNA, the CDR3 is TGCGCCAGCAGTGAGAGTCCCGGGGAGCTGTTTTTT.

The rearrangement joins TRBV7-2 to TRBJ2-5; no firm D call. The J call may not be correct, given that the DNA end is closer to TRBJ2-7. The germline CDR1 and CDR2 sequences are SGHTA and FQGNSA. The CDR3 covers 12 residues. The CDR3 DNA follows: TGTGCCAGCAGCGGTGACACTTACGAGCAGTACTTC. Translated, it gives CASSGDTYEQYF.

The chain carries TRBV7-2 and TRBJ2-2, with D perhaps matching TRBD2 (5 bases). The V and J ends lost 4 bases and 2 bases respectively, with 11 bases between them. The CDR3 runs to 15 residues. The germline gives CDR1 SGHTA, CDR2 FQGNSA. CDR3 loop: CASSSGRGNTGELFF. The CDR3 coding sequence is TGTGCCAGCAGCTCAGGCCGGGGAAACACCGGGGAGCTGTTTTTT.

This chain connects TRBV28 to TRBJ2-7; D remains ambiguous. There are 13 residues in the CDR3. The germline V gene encodes CDR1 MDHEN and CDR2 SYDVKM. The CDR3 protein is CAGSTLFSHEQYV. CDR3 coding DNA: TGTGCCGGCAGTACCCTCTTTAGCCACGAGCAGTACGTC.

This chain joins TRBV7-9 and TRBJ1-1; 7 bases match TRBD1. The CDR3 contains 16 residues. Germline CDR1 SEHNR, CDR2 FQNEAQ (reference sequence). The trim removed 5 bases at V and 5 bases at J, leaving 14 bases unmatched. DNA for the CDR3: TGTGCCAGCAGCCCGGGAGATACAGGGGTAGGGACTGAAGCTTTCTTT. Its protein is CASSPGDTGVGTEAFF.

The V gene is TRBV7-2, the J gene TRBJ1-1; 8 bases fit TRBD1. The J segment lost 3 bases and the V segment lost 3 bases, leaving 6 bases of the junction unmatched. Germline-derived CDR1 and CDR2 are SGHTA and FQGNSA. This CDR3 spans 15 amino acids. CDR3: CASSFQGAWDTEAFF. The DNA for the CDR3 is TGTGCCAGCAGCTTTCAGGGGGCATGGGACACTGAAGCTTTCTTT. The entire variable domain, with the rest obtained from reference TRBV7-2 and TRBJ1-1, is as follows: GAGVSQSPSNKVTEKGKDVELRCDPISGHTALYWYRQSLGQGLEFLIYFQGNSAPDKSGLPSDRFSAERTGGSVSTLTIQRTQQEDSAVYLCASSFQGAWDTEAFFGQGTRLTVV.

V usage is TRBV28 and J usage is TRBJ2-5; possibly TRBD1 or TRBD2 for D (7 bases each). CDR1 MDHEN and CDR2 SYDVKM come from the germline V gene. CDR3 length: 17 amino acids. Trimming took off 6 bases at V and 5 bases at J, with 25 bases between the two ends. CDR3 in amino acids: CASRPTGEGAGRETQYF. CDR3 nucleotides: TGTGCCAGCAGACCAACCGGGGAGGGGGCCGGAAGGGAGACCCAGTACTTC.

The V gene is TRBV5-1, the J gene TRBJ2-3, with D perhaps being TRBD1 or TRBD2 (5 bases each). With 6 bases removed from V and 0 bases from J, the gap between germline ends came to 23 bases. The germline gives CDR1 SGHRS, CDR2 YFSETQ. CDR3 size: 18 residues. DNA for the CDR3: TGCGCCAGCACGGAACTCCTAATAGGGGACGGGAGCACAGATACGCAGTATTTT. It encodes CASTELLIGDGSTDTQYF.

V gene TRBV30 combines with J gene TRBJ1-6, with D maybe TRBD1 (5 bases). The V gene's germline CDR1 is GTSNPN and CDR2 SVGIG (reference sequence). Trimming took 3 bases from V and 14 from J, leaving 23 bases between them. The CDR3 is made up of 15 amino acids. CDR3 in DNA: TGTGCCTGGAGACGGACGACAGATAGCTATTCGTCCCTCCACTTT. Protein product: CAWRRTTDSYSSLHF.

The chain is built from TRBV4-1 and TRBJ2-5; a possible D gene is TRBD2 (6 bases). This CDR3 has 15 amino acids. Germline CDR1 reads MGHRA; CDR2 reads YSYEKL. V lost 0 bases and J lost 5, with 13 bases in between. The CDR3 is CASSQEEVEGETQYF. CDR3 nucleotides: TGCGCCAGCAGCCAAGAAGAGGTGGAGGGGGAGACCCAGTACTTC.

This clone has just a few counts. This chain links TRBV6-1 with TRBJ1-2; possible D gene TRBD1, 5 bases. Germline values: CDR1 MNHNS, CDR2 SASEGT. This CDR3 region has 12 residues. Trimming stripped 4 bases from V and 4 bases from J, with 7 bases between. DNA for the CDR3: TGTGCCAGCAGTGGGGGGGGCTATGGCTACACCTTC. Translated: CASSGGGYGYTF.

V usage is TRBV7-9 and J usage is TRBJ2-1, with 9 bases aligning to TRBD1. The CDR3 spans 17 residues. V gave up 5 bases and J gave up 4 bases; unmatched junction bases: 12. Germline CDR1 and CDR2: SEHNR and FQNEAQ (reference sequence). In nucleotides, the CDR3 is TGTGCCAGCAGCGCTCGCTACAGGGGGCCGGTATACAATGAGCAGTTCTTC. Protein sequence: CASSARYRGPVYNEQFF. Combining the CDR3 with reference TRBV7-9 and TRBJ2-1 gives the whole variable domain DTGVSQNPRHKITKRGQNVTFRCDPISEHNRLYWYRQTLGQGPEFLTYFQNEAQLEKSRLLSDRFSAERPKGSFSTLEIQRTEQGDSAMYLCASSARYRGPVYNEQFFGPGTRLTVL.

For this clone: An end of the junction does not agree with germline; a read error may underlie this. Different DNA sequences within this sample yield the same CDR3. The chain is built from TRBV27 and TRBJ1-1; D possibly corresponds to TRBD1 (6 bases). The CDR3 sequence is 15 residues long. From germline, CDR1 is MNHEY and CDR2 SMNVEV (reference sequence). CDR3 coding DNA: TGTGCCAGCAGTGCGCATTACAGGGAAGGGACTGAAGCCTTCTTT. It translates to CASSAHYREGTEAFF.

In DNA form, the CDR3 reads TGTGCCAGCAGCGGAACTAGCGCTGGCACCGGGGAGCTGTTTTTT. Encoded protein: CASSGTSAGTGELFF. The chain combines TRBV9 with TRBJ2-2; 7 bases match TRBD2. V was clipped by 3 bases and J by 4 bases; unmatched bases: 6. Germline V gives CDR1 SGDLS, CDR2 YYNGEE. This CDR3 contains 15 residues.

The chain recombines TRBV10-2 with TRBJ2-7, with D tentatively TRBD1 or TRBD2 (5 bases each). Germline values: CDR1 WSHSY, CDR2 SAAADI. There are 11 residues in the CDR3. Trimming left V 6 bases short and J 2 bases short, with 5 bases between. The CDR3 spells CASRGPYEQYV. The CDR3 DNA is TGCGCCAGCAGGGGACCCTACGAGCAGTACGTC.

Regarding this clone: One junction end disagrees with the germline gene, perhaps due to a read error. The chain is built from TRBV2 and TRBJ2-5; the match to TRBD2 covers 11 bases. CDR3 size: 18 residues. Germline loops: CDR1 SNHLY, CDR2 FYNNEI. The CDR3 here is CASSDIVISGGALETRYF. The CDR3 DNA reads TGTGCCAGCAGTGATATCGTGATTAGCGGGGGGGCCCTAGAGACCCGGTACTTC.

This chain uses TRBV28 with TRBJ2-7; perhaps TRBD1 as D (6 bases). CDR1 is MDHEN, CDR2 SYDVKM, per germline. This CDR3 has 13 residues. Trimming shortened V by 5 bases and J by 8 bases, and 16 bases separated the two germline ends. CDR3: CASSRTEITKQYF. CDR3 DNA sequence: TGTGCCAGCAGTCGGACAGAGATTACGAAGCAGTACTTC.

The chain carries TRBV7-9 and TRBJ2-1, with a tentative D call TRBD2 (6 bases). CDR3 length: 13 amino acids. V dropped 5 bases and J dropped 6 bases, with 11 bases sitting between them. CDR1 SEHNR and CDR2 FQNEAQ come from the germline V gene (reference sequence). The DNA for the CDR3 is TGTGCCAGCAGCCCCTGGGACTCCAATGAGCAGTTCTTC. Translation: CASSPWDSNEQFF.

The chain combines TRBV29-1 with TRBJ2-5; the match to TRBD1 covers 7 bases. This CDR3 contains 12 residues. CDR1 is SQVTM and CDR2 is ANQGSEA in the germline V gene. The V segment lost 7 bases and the J segment 0 bases; nucleotides outside the gene matches: 2. Here the CDR3 DNA reads TGCAGCGGCACAGGGGACCAAGAGACCCAGTACTTC. Translating it yields CSGTGDQETQYF.

This clone was picked up a small number of times. The chain is built from TRBV7-3 and TRBJ2-2; 8 bases are shared with TRBD1. The CDR3 has 16 residues. CDR1 and CDR2 (germline): SGHTA, FQGTGA. J gave up 4 bases and V 2 bases, and 6 bases lay outside the gene matches. CDR3 protein: CASSLEGQGGTGELFF. The CDR3 DNA sequence: TGTGCCAGCAGCTTAGAAGGACAGGGAGGCACCGGGGAGCTGTTTTTT.

V is TRBV9 and J is TRBJ2-5; TRBD2 agrees at 9 bases. This CDR3 is 16 amino acids long. After removal of 5 bases from V and 4 bases from J, the junction contained 12 bases not matched to a gene. Germline V gene lookup returns CDR1 SGDLS and CDR2 YYNGEE. The CDR3 loop is CASSQGGSGSGETQYF. The CDR3 nucleotides read TGTGCCAGCAGTCAGGGGGGTAGCGGGAGTGGAGAGACCCAGTACTTC.

The J gene is TRBJ2-1, the V gene TRBV28; the D is unclear. This CDR3 is 13 amino acids long. Germline CDR1 MDHEN, CDR2 SYDVKM. The ends were cut back, 4 bases at V and 4 bases at J, with 8 bases in the middle. Here the CDR3 reads CASSSRSYNEQFF. The DNA of the CDR3 is TGTGCCAGCAGTTCCCGATCATACAATGAGCAGTTCTTC.

The CDR3 DNA sequence: TGTGCCAGCAGTTCCGGGACTACCCACAATGAGCAGTTCTTC. Translated, it gives CASSSGTTHNEQFF. The chain combines TRBV28 with TRBJ2-1, with TRBD2 matching over 7 bases. Germline V gene sequence: CDR1 MDHEN, CDR2 SYDVKM. V shed 4 bases and J 5 bases; nucleotides not matched to a gene: 5. The CDR3 covers 14 residues. Supplemented by reference TRBV28 and TRBJ2-1, the full variable domain reads DVKVTQSSRYLVKRTGEKVFLECVQDMDHENMFWYRQDPGLGLRLIYFSYDVKMKEKGDIPEGYSVSREKKERFSLILESASTNQTSMYLCASSSGTTHNEQFFGPGTRLTVL.

The chain joins TRBV27 to TRBJ2-5, with a tentative D call TRBD2 (5 bases). V shed 10 bases and J shed 1 base, with 13 bases lying between them. Germline CDR1 and CDR2: MNHEY and SMNVEV (reference sequence). This CDR3 contains 13 residues. The CDR3 bases are TGTGCCACCCGACGGGGTGTCCAAGAGACCCAGTACTTC. Amino acid sequence: CATRRGVQETQYF.

V and J are TRBV5-1 and TRBJ1-3; D unclear. This CDR3 has 13 residues. Germline assignment: CDR1 SGHRS and CDR2 YFSETQ. The germline V and J ends were trimmed by 1 base and 1 base, with 3 bases remaining between them. The CDR3 DNA sequence: TGCGCCAGCAGCTTGACGTCTGGAAACACCATATATTTT. It specifies CASSLTSGNTIYF.

V is TRBV5-4 and J is TRBJ2-5; 9 bases line up with TRBD2. Germline CDR1 and CDR2: SGHNT and YYREEE (reference sequence). CDR3 size: 15 residues. Germline trimming cut 5 bases from V and 4 bases from J; bases unmatched to any gene: 9. The CDR3 here is CASSAEGAGGETQYF. The DNA of the CDR3 is TGTGCCAGCAGTGCGGAGGGAGCGGGGGGAGAGACCCAGTACTTC.

The gene calls are TRBV9 and TRBJ2-3, with TRBD2 matching over 9 bases. Per the germline V gene, CDR1 is SGDLS and CDR2 is YYNGEE. The CDR3 extends over 17 amino acids. V was pared by 1 base and J by 0 bases, with 6 bases of the junction left unmatched. CDR3 DNA sequence: TGTGCCAGCAGCGTACTAGCGGGGAGTTCTAGCACAGATACGCAGTATTTT. Translated, it gives CASSVLAGSSSTDTQYF.

The chain couples TRBV5-1 to TRBJ2-1; 7 bases agree with TRBD1. Germline CDR1 and CDR2: SGHRS and YFSETQ. The CDR3 contains 15 residues. The trim removed 4 bases at V and 7 bases at J, leaving 11 bases unmatched. CDR3 in amino acids: CASSLQPTGWNEQFF. The CDR3 nucleotides are TGCGCCAGCAGCCTTCAACCGACAGGGTGGAATGAGCAGTTCTTC.